One sample yielded the 26 T cell receptor beta chains listed below, sequenced in a study of shared clonotypes between healthy human individuals (dated by TCRdb to the early 2020s). Library method: the immunoSEQ multiplex PCR assay. This is the immuneACCESS table as TCRdb keeps it, with only in-frame sequences that have V and J called. A part of the clones is gone; compared with another copy, unresolved V genes explain less than half, and the rest is unexplained. The sample table shows around 980,000 clones, and 70% to 80% are seen once. 0.61% of the sample belongs to the ten largest clones. Sequencing was done on a sample of memory CD4+ T cells from PBMCs. The label giving this sample's cell subset or site can be read as: CD45RA-negative fraction. The source of these receptors is a man aged 18 to 29 in good health. Some clones in this sample may be carry-over from other donors' samples.

This chain joins TRBV5-6 and TRBJ2-5; D not certain. This CDR3 is built from 11 residues. Germline V gene sequence: CDR1 SGHDT, CDR2 YYEEEE. With 6 bases removed from V and 7 bases from J, the gap between germline ends came to 10 bases. The CDR3 DNA reads TGTGCCAGCACCTGCTATTGGACCCAGTACTTC. The encoded protein is CASTCYWTQYF.

This clone was detected a few times. This chain uses TRBV6-5 with TRBJ2-2, with D possibly being TRBD1 (5 bases). V gave up 2 bases and J gave up 5 bases, with 9 bases separating them. The CDR3 is made up of 14 amino acids. Looked up from germline, CDR1 is MNHEY and CDR2 is SVGAGI. The CDR3 nucleotides read TGTGCCAGCAGTTACGGCAGGGCGACCGGGGAGCTGTTTTTT. Residues: CASSYGRATGELFF.

This rearrangement joins TRBV2 to TRBJ1-2; possibly TRBD1 for D (6 bases). CDR3 size: 13 residues. V was clipped by 7 bases and J by 0 bases, with 9 bases between them. The germline V gene has CDR1 SNHLY and CDR2 FYNNEI. The CDR3 DNA sequence: TGTGCCAGCACCCGGACAGCTAACTATGGCTACACCTTC. Its translation is CASTRTANYGYTF.

J is TRBJ1-5 and V is TRBV7-9; no clear D. Germline lookup yields CDR1 SEHNR and CDR2 FQNEAQ (reference sequence). The CDR3 length is 14 residues. Trimming stripped 6 bases from V and 6 bases from J, with 15 bases between. CDR3 sequence reads: CASRQQVFGQPQHF. CDR3 in DNA: TGTGCCAGCAGACAGCAGGTCTTCGGTCAGCCCCAGCATTTT.

The chain joins TRBV4-1 to TRBJ2-2; 13 bases are shared with TRBD2. This CDR3 has 17 residues. Germline-derived CDR1 and CDR2 are MGHRA and YSYEKL. Germline trimming cut 1 base from V and 5 bases from J; bases unmatched to any gene: 4. The chain's CDR3 is CASSQGLAGGKTGELFF. DNA for the CDR3: TGCGCCAGCAGCCAAGGACTAGCGGGAGGAAAAACCGGGGAGCTGTTTTTT.

This rearrangement joins TRBV15 to TRBJ1-1, with 8 bases lining up with TRBD1. Per germline, CDR1 LNHNV and CDR2 YYDKDF (reference sequence). V lost 4 bases and J lost 10; bases outside the gene matches: 5. This CDR3 has 12 amino acids. CDR3 DNA sequence: TGTGCCACCAGCAACCGAGACAGGGGAGCTTTCTTT. Its translation: CATSNRDRGAFF.

This clone was seen once. The chain couples TRBV2 to TRBJ2-3; 7 bases align to TRBD2. The CDR3 contains 15 residues. Germline assignment: CDR1 SNHLY and CDR2 FYNNEI. Losses at the gene ends were 6 bases for V and 4 bases for J; bases not matched to a gene: 10. The CDR3: CASSPSGATADTQYF. CDR3 DNA sequence: TGTGCCAGCAGCCCTAGCGGAGCCACCGCAGATACGCAGTATTTT. The variable domain in full, completed from reference TRBV2 and TRBJ2-3, reads EPEVTQTPSHQVTQMGQEVILRCVPISNHLYFYWYRQILGQKVEFLVSFYNNEISEKSEIFDDQFSVERPDGSNFTLKIRSTKLEDSAMYFCASSPSGATADTQYFGPGTRLTVL.

The CDR3 here is CASSVGLRTDTQYF. The CDR3 DNA sequence: TGTGCCAGCTCAGTCGGGCTCCGCACAGATACGCAGTATTTT. The chain combines TRBV18 with TRBJ2-3; D not resolved. This CDR3 spans 14 amino acids. The germline V and J ends were trimmed by 5 bases and 1 base, with 10 bases remaining between them. CDR1 is KGHSH, CDR2 LQKENI, per germline.

This rearrangement joins TRBV5-1 to TRBJ1-1; 9 nucleotides agree with TRBD1. V lost 2 bases to trimming and J lost 5 bases; unmatched junction nucleotides: 13. The CDR3 extends over 17 amino acids. CDR1 is SGHRS, CDR2 YFSETQ, per germline. The CDR3 here is CASSFADRGGSRTEAFF. In nucleotides, the CDR3 is TGCGCCAGCAGCTTCGCGGACAGGGGTGGGTCGCGAACTGAAGCTTTCTTT.

The rearrangement links TRBV18 to TRBJ2-5; D is unresolved. The V and J ends lost 2 bases and 5 bases respectively, with 15 bases between them. The CDR3 length is 15 residues. Germline assignment: CDR1 KGHSH and CDR2 LQKENI. The CDR3 loop is CASSPIDAVMETQYF. CDR3 bases: TGTGCCAGCTCACCAATTGATGCGGTCATGGAGACCCAGTACTTC.

About this clone: This CDR3 is also generated by other DNA sequences in the sample. The chain joins TRBV6-5 to TRBJ1-2, with D possibly being TRBD1 (5 bases). In germline, CDR1 is MNHEY, CDR2 SVGAGI. The CDR3 spans 14 residues. V lost 0 bases to trimming and J lost 7 bases, with 12 bases between them. CDR3 nucleotides: TGTGCCAGCAGTTACTCCCAGGGAGCCGGTGGCTACACCTTC. This encodes CASSYSQGAGGYTF.

The rearrangement links TRBV7-3 to TRBJ2-1, with unresolved D. V was clipped by 5 bases and J by 7 bases, with 9 bases between them. The germline V gene encodes CDR1 SGHTA and CDR2 FQGTGA. The CDR3 extends over 12 amino acids. DNA of the CDR3: TGTGCCAGCAGCAGCTATAAGAATGAGCAGTTCTTC. Translation gives CASSSYKNEQFF.

This clone was counted a few times. The V call is TRBV14, the J call TRBJ2-2; D is unclear. CDR3 length equals 13 residues. With 4 bases removed from V and 4 bases from J, the gap between germline ends came to 7 bases. Germline V gene lookup returns CDR1 SGHDN and CDR2 FVKESK. DNA for the CDR3: TGTGCCAGCAGCCCTACCATCACCGGGGAGCTGTTTTTT. Translation: CASSPTITGELFF.

The J gene is TRBJ2-7, the V gene TRBV4-1; TRBD2 agrees at 7 bases. The V gene's germline CDR1 is MGHRA and CDR2 YSYEKL. The CDR3 length is 15 residues. Trimming removed 2 bases from V and 13 bases from J; junction bases left unmatched: 17. CDR3 nucleotides: TGCGCCAGCAGCCAACCCCCAAGCCCTGGGGGGGAGAGATACTTC. Protein sequence: CASSQPPSPGGERYF.

The genes are TRBV5-4 and TRBJ1-2, with 9 bases that match TRBD1. V lost 4 bases and J lost 7; bases outside the gene matches: 11. This CDR3 has 15 residues. CDR1 is SGHNT and CDR2 is YYREEE in the germline V gene (reference sequence). CDR3 sequence: CASSGAPGQGVGYTF. The CDR3 DNA reads TGTGCCAGCAGCGGAGCACCGGGACAGGGAGTTGGCTACACCTTC. Combining the CDR3 with reference TRBV5-4 and TRBJ1-2 gives the whole variable domain ETGVTQSPTHLIKTRGQQVTLRCSSQSGHNTVSWYQQALGQGPQFIFQYYREEENGRGNFPPRFSGLQFPNYSSELNVNALELDDSALYLCASSGAPGQGVGYTFGSGTRLTVV.

This clone was counted only a few times. This sample includes further DNA sequences coding for the same CDR3. V and J are TRBV28 and TRBJ2-1; no firm D call. This CDR3 is 10 amino acids long. Trimming left V 10 bases short and J 4 bases short, with 5 bases between. The germline gives CDR1 MDHEN, CDR2 SYDVKM. This CDR3 is CATRYNEQFF. CDR3 DNA: TGTGCCACCAGGTACAATGAGCAGTTCTTC.

This clone was detected only once. The rearrangement uses TRBV10-3 and TRBJ1-2; 8 nucleotides match TRBD1. CDR1 and CDR2 from the germline V gene are ENHRY and SYGVKD. The CDR3 covers 15 residues. Trimming took 3 bases from V and 6 from J; bases not matched to a gene: 9. CDR3 residues: CAISDLRQGPDGYTF. Here the CDR3 DNA reads TGTGCCATCAGTGATCTTCGACAGGGGCCTGATGGCTACACCTTC.

This sequence joins TRBV6-1 and TRBJ1-4; possible D gene TRBD1, 5 bases. Per the germline V gene, CDR1 is MNHNS and CDR2 is SASEGT. The CDR3 length is 13 residues. V gave up 4 bases and J gave up 7 bases, with 10 bases separating them. The CDR3 nucleotides are TGTGCCAGCAGTGTTGGGACGAGTGAAAAACTGTTTTTT. Encoded protein: CASSVGTSEKLFF.

In its sample, this clone was seen a few times. This chain links TRBV7-2 with TRBJ1-1; tentatively, D is TRBD1 (6 bases). CDR1 and CDR2 from the germline V gene are SGHTA and FQGNSA. Trimming left V 5 bases short and J 0 bases short, with 10 bases between. The CDR3 extends over 14 amino acids. The CDR3 region has the DNA TGTGCCAGCAGCCAGGGGACCGTGAACACTGAAGCTTTCTTT. It codes for CASSQGTVNTEAFF.

As concerns this clone: Other DNA sequences in the same sample also yield this CDR3. The chain is built from TRBV10-3 and TRBJ2-5; D is ambiguous. Germline CDR1 ENHRY, CDR2 SYGVKD. The CDR3 contains 12 residues. Between the trimmed V and J ends, which lost 0 bases and 5 bases, there was a span of 4 bases. CDR3 sequence: CAISESWETQYF. DNA of the CDR3: TGTGCCATCAGTGAGTCGTGGGAGACCCAGTACTTC.

This clone came up a few times. The chain combines TRBV28 with TRBJ1-4; 12 bases are shared with TRBD1. The germline gives CDR1 MDHEN, CDR2 SYDVKM. This CDR3 region has 17 residues. V trimming: 3 bases; J trimming: 9 bases; junction bases outside the gene matches: 11. CDR3 amino acids: CASSFDQTGTGGKKLFF. As DNA, the CDR3 is TGTGCCAGCAGTTTTGACCAGACCGGGACAGGGGGCAAAAAACTGTTTTTT.

V usage is TRBV4-1 and J usage is TRBJ1-5; TRBD1 agrees at 8 bases. The CDR3 is made up of 16 amino acids. Germline loops: CDR1 MGHRA, CDR2 YSYEKL. The trim removed 2 bases at V and 9 bases at J, leaving 12 bases unmatched. The CDR3, as DNA: TGCGCCAGCAGCCAATCTTTGCAGGGGGCGCGGGGGCCCCAGCATTTT. Translation gives CASSQSLQGARGPQHF.

The rearrangement uses TRBV2 and TRBJ1-1; TRBD1 agrees at 7 bases. Germline V CDR1 and CDR2: SNHLY, FYNNEI. The CDR3 is 15 amino acids. V shed 6 bases and J 4 bases; nucleotides not matched to a gene: 11. CDR3 amino acids: CASSRDRAGGTEAFF. CDR3 nucleotide sequence: TGTGCCAGCAGCCGAGATCGGGCAGGGGGCACTGAAGCTTTCTTT.

The genes are TRBV2 and TRBJ1-4; tentative D call: TRBD1 (6 bases). Germline assignment: CDR1 SNHLY and CDR2 FYNNEI. Trimming stripped 7 bases from V and 5 bases from J, with 17 bases between. The CDR3 spans 15 residues. CDR3 DNA sequence: TGTGCCAGCACGCGGAGTGGGGGCGGGAATGAAAAACTGTTTTTT. Its translation is CASTRSGGGNEKLFF.

A note on this clone: This could be a read error, since a much larger clone is one nucleotide away. This chain joins TRBV25-1 and TRBJ2-7, with 9 bases identical to TRBD1. This CDR3 comprises 14 residues. The germline V gene has CDR1 MGHDK and CDR2 SYGVNS. CDR3 sequence reads: CAGSPDRGFYEQYF. The CDR3 DNA sequence: TGTGCCGGCAGTCCGGACAGGGGCTTCTACGAGCAGTACTTC.

The chain joins TRBV28 to TRBJ2-2, with 8 bases fitting TRBD2. There are 15 residues in the CDR3. Germline lookup yields CDR1 MDHEN and CDR2 SYDVKM. With 6 bases clipped from V and 1 base from J, the junction kept 4 bases outside the gene matches. The CDR3 DNA follows: TGTGCCAGCAGAACCGGGACTAGGAACACCGGGGAGCTGTTTTTT. This translates into CASRTGTRNTGELFF.